These 18 T cell receptor beta chains came from one sample sequenced in a study of beta chain features in type 1 diabetes. The entirety of the isolated RNA underwent reverse transcription, so expressed TCRB transcripts were sequenced. TCRdb's copy holds only in-frame clones and misses some; the assay was immunoSEQ multiplex PCR. The sample carries roughly 380,000 clones, roughly a fifth recorded once. The specimen was naive CD4+ T cells from blood. The receptor source for this set is a woman aged 18-29 years in good health.

V gene TRBV18 combines with J gene TRBJ2-5; the match to TRBD2 covers 14 bases. From germline, CDR1 is KGHSH and CDR2 LQKENI. V shed 0 bases, J shed 5 bases, and the junction held 11 bases outside the gene matches. The CDR3 consists of 19 residues. The CDR3 protein is CASSPPGLRLAGGKETQYF. DNA for the CDR3: TGTGCCAGCTCACCACCGGGCTTAAGACTAGCGGGAGGGAAGGAGACCCAGTACTTC.

V usage is TRBV2 and J usage is TRBJ2-7; perhaps TRBD2 as D (6 bases). V was trimmed by 6 bases and J by 1 base, leaving 7 bases between them. The germline CDR1 and CDR2 sequences are SNHLY and FYNNEI. The CDR3 sequence is 12 residues long. The CDR3 loop is CASREGSYEQYF. The CDR3, as DNA: TGTGCCAGCAGGGAGGGATCCTACGAGCAGTACTTC. Complete variable domain (other parts from reference TRBV2 and TRBJ2-7): EPEVTQTPSHQVTQMGQEVILRCVPISNHLYFYWYRQILGQKVEFLVSFYNNEISEKSEIFDDQFSVERPDGSNFTLKIRSTKLEDSAMYFCASREGSYEQYFGPGTRLTVT.

The V gene is TRBV2, the J gene TRBJ1-5; a possible D gene is TRBD1 (5 bases). V lost 6 bases, J lost 4 bases, and 13 bases lay in between. Germline CDR1 is SNHLY and CDR2 is FYNNEI. The CDR3 extends over 14 amino acids. This chain's CDR3 is CASSPDGGNQPQHF. DNA of the CDR3: TGTGCCAGCAGCCCTGACGGGGGGAATCAGCCCCAGCATTTT.

With regard to this clone: In the same sample, other DNA sequences code for this CDR3. V gene TRBV5-1 combines with J gene TRBJ2-5; D might be TRBD1 (5 bases). The V end was cut by 0 bases, the J end by 5 bases, with 11 bases between. CDR3 size: 14 residues. Per the germline V gene, CDR1 is SGHRS and CDR2 is YFSETQ. This CDR3 reads CASSLAGQGETQYF. CDR3 nucleotides: TGCGCCAGCAGCTTGGCCGGGCAGGGCGAGACCCAGTACTTC.

This chain uses TRBV11-3 with TRBJ1-1; D is ambiguous. Trimming stripped 6 bases from V and 3 bases from J, with 8 bases between. Germline V gene data show CDR1 as SGHNT and CDR2 as YENEEA. There are 12 residues in the CDR3. CDR3 loop: CASSRVDTEAFF. CDR3 DNA: TGTGCCAGCAGTCGGGTGGACACTGAAGCTTTCTTT.

This clone showed up many times. The chain's CDR3 is CASSHPRTGRETQYF. The CDR3 DNA is TGCGCCAGCAGTCACCCCAGGACAGGGAGGGAGACCCAGTACTTC. The genes are TRBV23-1 and TRBJ2-5; 8 bases map to TRBD1. TRBV23-1 is given ORF status, its function remaining uncertain. CDR3 length equals 15 residues. V trimming: 3 bases; J trimming: 5 bases; junction bases outside the gene matches: 8.

This clone was picked up a small number of times. The V gene is TRBV20-1, the J gene TRBJ1-1; D unresolved. V was pared by 5 bases and J by 3 bases, with 7 bases between. CDR3 length: 11 amino acids. The germline gives CDR1 DFQATT, CDR2 SNEGSKA (reference sequence). CDR3 coding DNA: TGCAGTGCTCCAGGTTACACTGAAGCTTTCTTT. Residues: CSAPGYTEAFF.

This clone was found a few times. The chain uses TRBV2 and TRBJ2-7, with 8 bases fitting TRBD1. The CDR3 runs to 14 residues. CDR1 is SNHLY and CDR2 is FYNNEI in the germline V gene. With 4 bases clipped from V and 6 bases from J, the junction kept 8 bases outside the gene matches. The CDR3 DNA follows: TGTGCCAGCAGTGTTAACAGGGGGACCTCCGAGCAGTACTTC. Protein sequence: CASSVNRGTSEQYF.

This clone has more than one count but fewer than ten. The J gene is TRBJ1-2, the V gene TRBV11-2; unclear D gene. The CDR3 has 14 residues. Trimming took 1 base from V and 8 from J, leaving 14 bases between them. Germline V gene data show CDR1 as SGHAT and CDR2 as FQNNGV. The CDR3: CASSLGLRGRGYTF. The CDR3 DNA sequence: TGTGCCAGCAGCTTAGGTCTACGGGGAAGGGGCTACACCTTC.

This clone came up a few times. The chain couples TRBV19 to TRBJ2-5; the D gene is possibly TRBD1 (6 bases). The CDR3 is 15 residues long. V was trimmed by 6 bases and J by 5 bases, leaving 19 bases between them. Germline CDR1 LNHDA, CDR2 SQIVND (reference sequence). The CDR3 spells CASRDTGHSRETQYF. In nucleotides, the CDR3 is TGTGCCAGTAGAGACACGGGACACTCCAGGGAGACCCAGTACTTC.

This rearrangement joins TRBV2 to TRBJ1-2; D not resolved. The germline V gene encodes CDR1 SNHLY and CDR2 FYNNEI. V gave up 6 bases and J gave up 1 base, with 12 bases separating them. The CDR3 covers 14 residues. CDR3 bases: TGTGCCAGCAGGAATGACGGGTATAACTATGGCTACACCTTC. Translation gives CASRNDGYNYGYTF.

About this clone itself: Other nucleotide sequences from this sample produce the same CDR3. The rearrangement uses TRBV7-2 and TRBJ2-5; D possibly corresponds to TRBD2 (6 bases). The CDR3 runs to 14 residues. Germline loops: CDR1 SGHTA, CDR2 FQGNSA. Trimming left V 2 bases short and J 2 bases short, with 9 bases between. This CDR3 is CASSLKGLQETQYF. In DNA, the CDR3 is TGTGCCAGCAGCTTAAAGGGACTTCAAGAGACCCAGTACTTC.

This clone was seen a few times. The rearrangement uses TRBV9 and TRBJ2-7; a possible D gene is TRBD1 (6 bases). Germline-derived CDR1 and CDR2 are SGDLS and YYNGEE. The length of the CDR3 is 15 residues. V lost 0 bases to trimming and J lost 0 bases, with 10 bases between them. The DNA of the CDR3 is TGTGCCAGCAGCGTAGATCAGGGGAGCTCCTACGAGCAGTACTTC. Translating it yields CASSVDQGSSYEQYF.

This clone was detected only a few times. This chain joins TRBV7-8 and TRBJ2-4, with unresolved D. This CDR3 is built from 12 residues. V was trimmed by 5 bases and J by 5 bases, leaving 7 bases between them. Germline V gene sequence: CDR1 SGHVS, CDR2 FQNEAQ. The CDR3 sequence is CASSPSQNIQYF. The CDR3 DNA is TGTGCCAGCAGCCCCTCCCAAAACATTCAGTACTTC.

The V and J genes are TRBV9 and TRBJ2-1; D might be TRBD1 (5 bases). V was cut by 0 bases and J by 8 bases, with 12 bases left in between. The germline V gene has CDR1 SGDLS and CDR2 YYNGEE. CDR3 length: 14 residues. CDR3 bases: TGTGCCAGCAGCGTAGGGCCCGACAGAGATGAGCAGTTCTTC. Its protein product is CASSVGPDRDEQFF.

This clone has just a few counts. The chain joins TRBV5-5 to TRBJ1-2; TRBD1 agrees at 9 bases. Germline V gene data show CDR1 as SGHKS and CDR2 as YYEKEE (reference sequence). J gave up 8 bases and V 4 bases, and 15 bases lay outside the gene matches. CDR3 size: 16 residues. This chain's CDR3 is CASSQTSRDRVGGYTF. CDR3 coding DNA: TGTGCCAGCAGCCAGACAAGCCGGGACAGGGTTGGAGGCTACACCTTC.

V is TRBV18 and J is TRBJ2-7; D perhaps matches TRBD1 (6 bases). Germline CDR1 reads KGHSH; CDR2 reads LQKENI. This CDR3 has 14 residues. V was shortened by 4 bases and J by 5 bases, with 15 bases between the two germline ends. Here the CDR3 reads CASSLYRDADEQYF. The CDR3 DNA follows: TGTGCCAGCTCACTTTACAGGGATGCCGACGAGCAGTACTTC.

The table lists this clone with a few counts. This chain links TRBV5-1 with TRBJ2-1; 9 positions match TRBD2. With 0 bases clipped from V and 4 bases from J, the junction kept 5 bases outside the gene matches. This CDR3 spans 16 amino acids. Germline CDR1 SGHRS, CDR2 YFSETQ. CDR3 sequence (DNA): TGCGCCAGCAGCTTGGCCACTAGCGGGTTTTACAATGAGCAGTTCTTC. This sequence encodes CASSLATSGFYNEQFF.